The clone carrying this TCR beta chain was counted ten times or more. Its cognate antigen is unknown. The source of the sample is a study of T cells after yellow fever vaccination. The CDR3 has 15 residues. Germline CDR1 reads KGHSH; CDR2 reads LQKENI. Deletions cut 3 bases from V and 2 bases from J, with 14 bases between. Production of TCR cDNA was by 5'RACE template switching, which also added a universal primer site and UMIs. TCRdb used MiXCR to reprocess the 5' RACE reads, holding one entry per CDR3 protein. The sample consists of about 350,000 distinct CDR3 sequences, 4.1% of them appearing once. Study findings and constraints: The bulk population could contribute abundant contaminating clonotypes to FACS-sorted repertoires. Compared with primary, the secondary response was weaker and peaked at day 5, not 15.

V is TRBV18 and J is TRBJ2-7, with a tentative D call TRBD1 (6 bases). Here the sequenced sample was PBMCs, taken 5 days after the yellow fever booster vaccination. This TCR was sampled from a man between 18 and 35 years old who received the YFV17D yellow fever vaccine. The CDR3 loop is CASSPRGGAAYEQYF. CDR3 bases: TGTGCCAGCTCACCCCGAGGGGGTGCAGCCTACGAGCAGTACTTC. The whole variable domain, filled in from reference TRBV18 and TRBJ2-7, reads NAGVMQNPRHLVRRRGQEARLRCSPMKGHSHVYWYRQLPEEGLKFMVYLQKENIIDESGMPKERFSAEFPKEGPSILRIQQVVRGDSAAYFCASSPRGGAAYEQYFGPGTRLTVT.